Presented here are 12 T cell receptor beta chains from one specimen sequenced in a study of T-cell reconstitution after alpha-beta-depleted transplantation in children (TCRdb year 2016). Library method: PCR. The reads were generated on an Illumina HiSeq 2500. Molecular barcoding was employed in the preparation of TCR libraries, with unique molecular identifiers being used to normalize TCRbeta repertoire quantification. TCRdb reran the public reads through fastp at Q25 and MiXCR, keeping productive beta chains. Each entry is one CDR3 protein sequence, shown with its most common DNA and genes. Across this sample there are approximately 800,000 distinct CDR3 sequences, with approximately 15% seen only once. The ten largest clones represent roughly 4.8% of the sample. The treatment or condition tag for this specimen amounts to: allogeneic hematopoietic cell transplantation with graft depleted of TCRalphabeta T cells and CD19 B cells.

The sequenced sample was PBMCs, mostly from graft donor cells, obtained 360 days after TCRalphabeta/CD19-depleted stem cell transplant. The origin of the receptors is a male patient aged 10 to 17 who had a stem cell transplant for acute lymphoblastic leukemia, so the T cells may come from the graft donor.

The CDR3 DNA reads as TGTGCCAGCTCTTTTGGCGGACAGACCTACAATGAGCAGTTCTTC. Protein sequence: CASSFGGQTYNEQFF. The V call is TRBV7-2, the J call TRBJ2-1; the D gene is possibly TRBD1 (6 bases). Germline V gene sequence: CDR1 SGHTA, CDR2 FQGNSA. V was pared by 8 bases and J by 2 bases, with 16 bases between. The CDR3 loop spans 15 amino acids.

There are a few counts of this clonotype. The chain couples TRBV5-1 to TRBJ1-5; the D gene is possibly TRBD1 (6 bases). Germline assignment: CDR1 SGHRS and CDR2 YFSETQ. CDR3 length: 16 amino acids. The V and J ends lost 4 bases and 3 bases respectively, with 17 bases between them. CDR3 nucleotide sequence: TGCGCCAGCAGCCTCAATGCGGGGGCGAACAATCAGCCCCAGCATTTT. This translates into CASSLNAGANNQPQHF. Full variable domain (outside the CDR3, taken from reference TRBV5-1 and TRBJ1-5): KAGVTQTPRYLIKTRGQQVTLSCSPISGHRSVSWYQQTPGQGLQFLFEYFSETQRNKGNFPGRFSGRQFSNSRSEMNVSTLELGDSALYLCASSLNAGANNQPQHFGDGTRLSIL.

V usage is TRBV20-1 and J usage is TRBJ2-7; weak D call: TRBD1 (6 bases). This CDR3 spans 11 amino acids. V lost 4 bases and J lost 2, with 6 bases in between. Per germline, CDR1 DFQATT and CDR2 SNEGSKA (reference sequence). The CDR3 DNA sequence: TGCAGTGCTACAGGGGCCTACGAGCAGTACTTC. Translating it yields CSATGAYEQYF.

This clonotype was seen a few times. The CDR3 bases are TGTGCCAGCAGCTTAATTCCTAGCGGGAGTATGAACACCGGGGAGCTGTTTTTT. Protein sequence: CASSLIPSGSMNTGELFF. V and J are TRBV7-3 and TRBJ2-2, with 10 bases that match TRBD2. The V gene's germline CDR1 is SGHTA and CDR2 FQGTGA. The CDR3 has 18 residues. Trimming at V came to 1 base and at J to 1 base, leaving 6 bases not matched to a gene.

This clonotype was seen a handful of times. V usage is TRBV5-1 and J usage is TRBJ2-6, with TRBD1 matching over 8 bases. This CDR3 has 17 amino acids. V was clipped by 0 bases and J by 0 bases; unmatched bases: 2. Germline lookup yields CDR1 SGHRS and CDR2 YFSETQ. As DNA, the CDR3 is TGCGCCAGCAGCTTGGTGCAGGGGGCCTCTGGGGCCAACGTCCTGACTTTC. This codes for CASSLVQGASGANVLTF.

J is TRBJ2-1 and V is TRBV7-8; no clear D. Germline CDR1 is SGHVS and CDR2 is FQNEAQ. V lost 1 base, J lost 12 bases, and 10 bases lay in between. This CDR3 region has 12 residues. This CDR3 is CASSLVSLGQFF. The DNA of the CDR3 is TGTGCCAGCAGCTTAGTTTCCCTGGGGCAGTTCTTC.

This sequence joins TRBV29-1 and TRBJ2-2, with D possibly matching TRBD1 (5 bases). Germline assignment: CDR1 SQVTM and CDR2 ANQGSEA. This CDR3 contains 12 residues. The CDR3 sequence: CTNKIGAGELFF. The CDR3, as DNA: TGCACCAACAAGATAGGGGCCGGGGAGCTGTTTTTT.

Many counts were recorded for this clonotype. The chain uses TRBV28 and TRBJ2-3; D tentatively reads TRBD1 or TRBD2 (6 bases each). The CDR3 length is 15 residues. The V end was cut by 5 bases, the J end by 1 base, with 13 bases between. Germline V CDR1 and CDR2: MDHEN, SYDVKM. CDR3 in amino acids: CASSTRRGGTDTQYF. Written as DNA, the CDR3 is TGTGCCAGCAGTACTAGGAGGGGGGGCACAGATACGCAGTATTTT.

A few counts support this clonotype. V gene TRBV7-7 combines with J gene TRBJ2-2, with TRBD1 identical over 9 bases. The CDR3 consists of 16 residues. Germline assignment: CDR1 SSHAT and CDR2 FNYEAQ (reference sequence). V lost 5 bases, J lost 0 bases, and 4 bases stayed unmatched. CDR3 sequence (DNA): TGTGCCAGCAGCCCAGGACAGGGGCCGAACACCGGGGAGCTGTTTTTT. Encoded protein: CASSPGQGPNTGELFF.

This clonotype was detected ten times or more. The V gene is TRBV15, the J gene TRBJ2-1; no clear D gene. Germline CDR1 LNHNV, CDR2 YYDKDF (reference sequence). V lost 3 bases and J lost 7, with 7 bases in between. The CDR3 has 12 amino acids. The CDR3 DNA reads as TGTGCCACCAGCAGTTACCTAAATGAGCAGTTCTTC. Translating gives CATSSYLNEQFF. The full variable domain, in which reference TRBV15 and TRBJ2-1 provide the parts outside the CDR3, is DAMVIQNPRYQVTQFGKPVTLSCSQTLNHNVMYWYQQKSSQAPKLLFHYYDKDFNNEADTPDNFQSRRPNTSFCFLDIRSPGLGDTAMYLCATSSYLNEQFFGPGTRLTVL.

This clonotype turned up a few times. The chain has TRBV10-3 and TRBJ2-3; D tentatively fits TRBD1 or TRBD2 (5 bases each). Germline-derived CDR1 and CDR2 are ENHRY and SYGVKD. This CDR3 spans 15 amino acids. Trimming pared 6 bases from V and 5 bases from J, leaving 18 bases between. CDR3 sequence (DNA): TGTGCCATCAGGGGAACAGGAGGAGGTGGAGATACGCAGTATTTT. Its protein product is CAIRGTGGGGDTQYF.

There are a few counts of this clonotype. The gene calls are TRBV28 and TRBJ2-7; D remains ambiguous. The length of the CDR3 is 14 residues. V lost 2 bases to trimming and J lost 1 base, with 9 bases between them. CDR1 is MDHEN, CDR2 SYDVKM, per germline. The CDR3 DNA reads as TGTGCCAGCAGTTTACACGGAGATTCCTACGAGCAGTACTTC. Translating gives CASSLHGDSYEQYF. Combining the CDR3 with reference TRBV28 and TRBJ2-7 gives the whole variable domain DVKVTQSSRYLVKRTGEKVFLECVQDMDHENMFWYRQDPGLGLRLIYFSYDVKMKEKGDIPEGYSVSREKKERFSLILESASTNQTSMYLCASSLHGDSYEQYFGPGTRLTVT.